This entry lists 14 T cell receptor beta chains sequenced from one sample in a study of T cell clonality in common variable immunodeficiency. The assay was immunoSEQ multiplex PCR, and TCRdb's table has in-frame clones only and misses some. This sample has roughly 32,000 clones, each found more than once. Sequenced: peripheral blood mononuclear cells. Receptors originate from a person aged 18-69 years in good health.

Ten or more counts support this clone. With the read ending 3 residues before the CDR3 end, the germline J gene is used to fill in that end. The chain employs TRBV5-1 and TRBJ1-2; possible D gene TRBD1, 5 bases. Trimming stripped 2 bases from V and 6 bases from J, with 14 bases between. This CDR3 is 14 amino acids long. Looked up from germline, CDR1 is SGHRS and CDR2 is YFSETQ. The CDR3 DNA, read in part, is TGCGCCAGCAGCTTTGGTTCAGGGTCGGATGGC. The encoded protein is CASSFGSGSDG. The whole CDR3 protein is CASSFGSGSDGYTF.

This clone was detected only a few times. Read coverage stops 3 residues before the CDR3 terminus; the germline J gene supplies the remainder. The chain couples TRBV20-1 to TRBJ1-1, with D possibly being TRBD1 (5 bases). The CDR3 has 12 residues. Germline values: CDR1 DFQATT, CDR2 SNEGSKA (reference sequence). Between the trimmed V and J ends, which lost 3 bases and 6 bases, there was a span of 11 bases. The CDR3 bases that were read are TGCAGTGCTAGTGACAGAAGGCCTGAA. It yields the protein CSASDRRPE. From start to end, the CDR3 is CSASDRRPEAFF.

At least ten counts were recorded for this clone. Read data end 3 residues before the CDR3 end; the end is taken from the germline J gene. The V and J genes are TRBV5-1 and TRBJ2-2, with unresolved D. Trimming took off 0 bases at V and 6 bases at J, with 3 bases between the two ends. Germline V CDR1 and CDR2: SGHRS, YFSETQ. The CDR3 sequence is 12 residues long. The sequenced CDR3 bases are TGCGCCAGCAGCTTGGAGGCCGGGGAG. Protein: CASSLEAGE. The full CDR3 protein reads CASSLEAGELFF.

This clone occurred many times. The read halts 3 residues ahead of the CDR3 end, with the missing end drawn from the germline J gene. This chain connects TRBV5-6 to TRBJ2-7; unclear D gene. With 0 bases removed from V and 3 bases from J, the gap between germline ends came to 13 bases. The V gene's germline CDR1 is SGHDT and CDR2 YYEEEE. CDR3 length equals 15 residues. Partial CDR3 DNA: TGTGCCAGCAGCTTGGTAGGGTCGCCGATCTACGAG. As protein: CASSLVGSPIYE. The CDR3, in full, reads CASSLVGSPIYEQYF.

The sample holds many counts of this clone. The read terminates 3 residues ahead of where the CDR3 ends, so the germline J gene completes it. V is TRBV9 and J is TRBJ2-3; 8 bases map to TRBD2. Germline values: CDR1 SGDLS, CDR2 YYNGEE. The junction had 3 bases not matched to a gene; V was cut back by 7 bases and J by 5 bases. This CDR3 is 12 amino acids long. This CDR3 is CASGLAGDTQYF. The CDR3 bases that were read are TGTGCCAGCGGACTAGCAGGAGATACG.

At least ten counts were recorded for this clone. The CDR3 goes on 3 residues after the read ends, and that part is filled in from the germline J gene. The J gene is TRBJ2-7, the V gene TRBV10-3; D is perhaps TRBD1 (6 bases). The CDR3 is 13 amino acids. V lost 10 bases, J lost 0 bases, and 13 bases lay in between. Germline assignment: CDR1 ENHRY and CDR2 SYGVKD. The part of the CDR3 DNA that was read is TGTGCCAGGAGACAGGAGAGCTCCTACGAG. Translated, it gives CARRQESSYE. From start to end, the CDR3 is CARRQESSYEQYF.

This clone was observed many times. The CDR3 end falls 3 residues outside the read, so it is completed with the germline J gene. This rearrangement joins TRBV7-3 to TRBJ2-2; 9 bases line up with TRBD1. The V gene's germline CDR1 is SGHTA and CDR2 FQGTGA. The CDR3 length is 18 residues. V lost 5 bases and J lost 7; bases outside the gene matches: 17. The CDR3 loop is CASSPRSPGQGVVGELFF. CDR3 bases read: TGTGCCAGCAGCCCCCGCTCCCCGGGACAGGGAGTGGTCGGGGAG.

This clone is medium-sized by share. The DNA read from the CDR3 is TGTGCCAGCAGTGACGGACAGGGTGGGACC. As protein: CASSDGQGGT. The CDR3 reads in full as CASSDGQGGTQYF. The chain employs TRBV6-1 and TRBJ2-5; 8 positions agree with TRBD1. Read coverage stops 3 residues before the CDR3 terminus; the germline J gene supplies the remainder. CDR3 length: 13 amino acids. Per germline, CDR1 MNHNS and CDR2 SASEGT. The J segment lost 7 bases and the V segment lost 3 bases, leaving 4 bases of the junction unmatched.

A note on this clone: The read falls 3 residues short of the CDR3 end, and the missing part is taken from the germline J gene. The chain employs TRBV11-3 and TRBJ1-2; D is unresolved. Germline CDR1 reads SGHNT; CDR2 reads YENEEA. The germline V and J ends were trimmed by 7 bases and 6 bases, with 15 bases remaining between them. This CDR3 region has 13 residues. CDR3 DNA, as far as it was read: TGTGCCAGCAACACCCTTCCGGGGAATGGC. Amino acid sequence: CASNTLPGNG. Given in full, the CDR3 is CASNTLPGNGYTF.

The CDR3 sequence: CAWSGSRAGGGSPLFF. Incomplete CDR3 DNA: TGTGCCTGGAGTGGGTCCCGGGCAGGGGGCGGCTCACCG. The chain employs TRBV30 and TRBJ2-2, with 8 bases identical to TRBD1. The read comes to an end 3 residues before the CDR3 does, leaving the germline J gene to fill in the end. The CDR3 runs 16 residues. CDR1 and CDR2 from the germline V gene are GTSNPN and SVGIG (reference sequence).

This clone was observed at least ten times. The read is 3 residues too short to cover the CDR3 end, so that end is filled in from the germline J gene. V usage is TRBV5-5 and J usage is TRBJ1-6, with TRBD1 matching 9 bases. This CDR3 is built from 15 residues. Germline CDR1 SGHKS, CDR2 YYEKEE (reference sequence). V lost 4 bases and J lost 10; bases outside the gene matches: 9. CDR3 loop: CASSPLGTGYSPLHF. The sequenced CDR3 bases are TGTGCCAGCAGCCCCCTGGGGACAGGGTACTCACCC.

Many counts were recorded for this clone. The DNA ends 3 residues before the CDR3 does, and the rest of the CDR3 is filled in from the germline J gene. The V and J genes are TRBV5-1 and TRBJ2-3; the D is unclear. V was clipped by 4 bases and J by 3 bases, with 9 bases between them. CDR3 length: 13 residues. The germline gives CDR1 SGHRS, CDR2 YFSETQ. CDR3 sequence reads: CASSPEVTDTQYF. The CDR3 DNA, read in part, is TGCGCCAGCAGCCCCGAGGTTACAGATACG.

This clone showed up many times. Read coverage stops 3 residues before the CDR3 terminus; the germline J gene supplies the remainder. The chain couples TRBV7-2 to TRBJ1-1; maybe TRBD1 (6 bases). There are 14 residues in the CDR3. Trimming took off 1 base at V and 4 bases at J, with 10 bases between the two ends. The germline gives CDR1 SGHTA, CDR2 FQGNSA. The CDR3 sequence: CASSLVQGGTEAFF. CDR3 bases read: TGTGCCAGCAGCTTAGTACAGGGCGGCACTGAA.

This clone has a handful of counts. The CDR3 DNA, read in part, is TGCGCCAGCTTCCGGGACAGTCCCCATCAGCCG. Translated: CASFRDSPHQP. The CDR3 in its entirety is CASFRDSPHQPQYF. The chain links TRBV5-1 to TRBJ2-3; 7 bases map to TRBD1. The read ends 3 residues early relative to the CDR3; the germline J gene fills the gap. The germline gives CDR1 SGHRS, CDR2 YFSETQ. This CDR3 region has 14 residues.